Included here is one T cell receptor (beta chain) sequence, with context. This clonotype was counted many times. Its recognized antigen is unknown. No much larger clone exists at a distance of one base, and base qualities are not known. TCR libraries were built from roughly 370 ng RNA with the Immunoverse kit, using molecular barcoded adaptors covering alpha/delta and beta/gamma chains. The same RNA used for transcriptome sequencing was used for TCR library preparation. TCR libraries were sequenced on an Illumina HiSeq 4000 with 2 x 150 cycles. In the source study's methods: With MiXCR, TCR reads were aligned to human V, D, J and C references and assembled into CDR3 clonotypes, with quality filtering and error correction included. The tcR package in R was used for analysis of clonotype counts and gene usage diversity. Raw mapping reads were checked after the RNA-seq reads had been mapped by STAR aligner version 2.5.3a onto the human GRCh37 genome. To test how sequencing depth affects detected clonotypes, IR-seq fastq files were randomly downsampled with Seqtk 1.3. TCRdb applied fastp at Q25 and MiXCR to the public reads, then kept only in-frame beta chains. Rows matching on CDR3 protein sequence are summarized as one entry with the most common DNA and genes. In this record, the V and J calls reflect TCRdb's handling and not the investigators' own analysis. Across this sample there are some 130,000 distinct CDR3 sequences, with approximately 13% seen only once. More than 6.5% of the sample rests with the top ten.

There are 15 amino acids in the CDR3, from cysteine to phenylalanine inclusive. CDR3 DNA only is kept here, 45 bases in frame from base 1. V is reduced by 5 bases and J by 5 bases, leaving a spacing of 18 bases between them. In the germline V gene, CDR1 corresponds to MNHNS and CDR2 to SASEGT. This entry is derived from a study of read filtering for tumor transcriptome and immune sequencing (dated by TCRdb to the early 2020s). For the study in its entirety: The cohort was composed of 16 to 20 male and some 15 female patients, with a mean age of roughly 70 years and an age range of roughly 45 to 90. Under revised international staging, about 8 patients fell into R-ISS I, 15 or so into R-ISS II and over five into R-ISS III. Whole-transcriptome libraries were prepared with the TruSeq RNA Access Library Prep Kit after DNase treatment. Per sample, about 4.05 to 10.27 million TCR-region mapped reads were obtained with IR-seq, compared with only about 80 to 1,400 with RNA-seq. The study compared TCR repertoires from targeted immune repertoire sequencing and bulk whole-transcriptome sequencing run on the same bone marrow samples. One of the main goals was to work out a read-filtering strategy for immune repertoire data, in particular whether clonotypes backed by only a single read should be removed. The study at large found these results: IR-seq captured clonotypes at much higher depth and more reliably than RNA-seq, and smaller IR-seq throughput sufficed to identify most shared clonotypes. The sorted CD138-negative fraction was a mixed bone marrow immune population, not purified T cells. When single-read clonotypes were removed, the proportions of shared clonotypes in IR-seq and RNA-seq correlated more strongly. Single-read clonotypes made up 80% to 85% of clonotypes but roughly 3.2% of total reads in IR-seq, and over 65% of clonotypes and 35% to 50% of reads in RNA-seq.

Every patient had bone marrow sampled at the time of active disease. Bone marrow mononuclear cells were isolated by Ficoll-Hypaque density gradient centrifugation. CD138-negative cells were obtained by negative selection after labeling with CD138 magnetic microbeads on a MACS separator, removing myeloma plasma cells. Flow cytometry on an Attune NxT with CD138 antibodies was used to check the purity of the isolated cells. Total RNA was extracted using TRIzol reagent and was quantified on a NanoDrop spectrophotometer. Paired RNA-seq and IR-seq were performed on each patient's CD138-negative bone marrow sample.

Sequencing was done on a sample of a population of CD138-negative cells sorted from bone marrow. In light of the paper, this sample's cell subset or site label describes: bone marrow mononuclear cells depleted of CD138+ plasma/myeloma cells by negative magnetic selection. The rearranged chain carries TRBV6-1 and TRBJ1-1, with an unclear D gene assignment. The clonotype originates from a donor over 35 with multiple myeloma. The DNA reads TGTGCCAGCAGTTTTAGTGATCGGCTTTGGACTGAAGCTTTCTTT. Translated, this is CASSFSDRLWTEAFF.